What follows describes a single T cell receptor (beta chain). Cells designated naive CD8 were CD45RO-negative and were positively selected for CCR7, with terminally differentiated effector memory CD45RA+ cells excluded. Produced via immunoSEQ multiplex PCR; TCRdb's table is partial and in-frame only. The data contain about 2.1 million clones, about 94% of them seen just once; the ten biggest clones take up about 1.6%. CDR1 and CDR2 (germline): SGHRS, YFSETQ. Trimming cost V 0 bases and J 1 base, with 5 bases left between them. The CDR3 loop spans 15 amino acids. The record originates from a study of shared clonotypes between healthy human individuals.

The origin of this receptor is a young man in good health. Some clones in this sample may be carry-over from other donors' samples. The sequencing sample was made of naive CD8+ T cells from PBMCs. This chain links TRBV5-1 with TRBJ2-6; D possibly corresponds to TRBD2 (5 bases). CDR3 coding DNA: TGCGCCAGCAGCTTGGGAGGGTCTGGGGCCAACGTCCTGACTTTC. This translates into CASSLGGSGANVLTF. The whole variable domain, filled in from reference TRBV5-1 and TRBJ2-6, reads KAGVTQTPRYLIKTRGQQVTLSCSPISGHRSVSWYQQTPGQGLQFLFEYFSETQRNKGNFPGRFSGRQFSNSRSEMNVSTLELGDSALYLCASSLGGSGANVLTFGAGSRLTVL.